One TCR beta chain is described in this entry. Distinct nucleotide sequences in the sample also encode this CDR3. As processed by the authors: Amplifying reference gene primers gave estimates of nucleated cell counts. Generated by immunoSEQ multiplex PCR, the TCRdb table keeps only in-frame clones and is missing some. That table is the source of V, J and clone size, and D and trimming were worked out from the DNA. Of 140,000 to 150,000 clones listed, around 87% are singletons. These data originate in a study of blood T cell repertoires in COVID-19. Study details: Sites in the United States, Italy and Spain provided acute and convalescent COVID-19 samples. Sources were T cells, B-cell-depleted T cells, or PBMCs; the material itself was cDNA or gDNA.

The CDR3 totals 14 residues. Trimming pared 2 bases from V and 4 bases from J, leaving 9 bases between. Germline V gene sequence: CDR1 MDHEN, CDR2 SYDVKM. Sequencing was performed on peripheral blood. The gene calls are TRBV28 and TRBJ1-3; D remains ambiguous. This sequence originates from a man older than 75 with acute or convalescent COVID-19. CDR3 amino acids: CASSLAGLGNTIYF. In DNA form, the CDR3 reads TGTGCCAGCAGTTTAGCGGGATTGGGAAACACCATATATTTT. Full variable domain (rest looked up from reference TRBV28 and TRBJ1-3): DVKVTQSSRYLVKRTGEKVFLECVQDMDHENMFWYRQDPGLGLRLIYFSYDVKMKEKGDIPEGYSVSREKKERFSLILESASTNQTSMYLCASSLAGLGNTIYFGEGSWLTVV.